The sequence of this T cell receptor beta chain was determined in a study of regulatory T cells in long-lasting Graves disease (dated by TCRdb to about 2021). Looking at the study overall: Persistent Graves' disease was defined as persistently positive TSH receptor autoantibodies together with antithyroid drug treatment for over 5 years. Patients with persistent Graves' disease were compared with patients with newly diagnosed Graves' disease using TCR sequencing and RNA sequencing of peripheral blood. The study was registered as a clinical trial and conducted in China. A total of around 35 samples underwent TCR sequencing: 13 from persistent and 20 from newly diagnosed Graves' disease patients. Antithyroid drugs had been taken for around 9.8 years on average by persistent Graves' disease patients in the clinical cohort. General study outcomes and caveats: Sequencing and analysis were limited to the TCR beta chain. More public clonotypes were shared among persistent patients (more than 2,500) than among newly diagnosed patients (966). The small sample size was acknowledged by the authors as a limitation that may reduce accuracy. TRBV28, TRBJ1-2 and TRBJ2-5 were preferentially used in persistent disease, while TRBV20-1 and TRBJ2-1 were favored in newly diagnosed disease. Lower TCR Shannon entropy and fewer highly expanded clones were observed in persistent Graves' disease patients than in newly diagnosed patients, which suggested clonal expansion. Only peripheral blood was studied, because thyroid tissue, the primary lesion, was inaccessible.

The time point label, as the study defines it: persistent/refractory GD, antithyroid drugs over 5 years with positive TRAb. For both TCR sequencing and RNA sequencing, RNA was extracted from PBMCs using TRIzol. The diagnosis of Graves' disease was made according to American Thyroid Association guidelines. Recruitment of patients was carried out at an endocrinology department in Xi'an, China. Each patient gave approximately 10 milliliters of peripheral blood, collected in an EDTA anticoagulant tube. Ficoll Paque Plus density gradient separation was used to isolate PBMCs, and no further T cell sorting was done. RNA quality was checked with an Agilent 2100 Bioanalyzer and agarose gel, and concentration with a NanoDrop 2000. Library generation was performed with multiplex PCR. Instrument used: Illumina HiSeq 4000. To build TCR beta libraries, CDR3 regions were amplified by Arm-PCR using iRepertoire HTBI primers. Gel purification was performed on PCR products prior to sequencing. As for the original processing: Across samples, fewer than 70 TRBV and 15 or so TRBJ segments were identified and used for gene usage analysis of CDR3 amino acid clonotypes. COPE and FqMerger were used to merge the filtered high-quality paired reads into contigs. BLAST was used to align contigs to the IMGT TRBV, TRBD and TRBJ reference genes, and CDR3 was defined following IMGT. Any clonotype with a frequency above 0.1% was classified as a highly expanded clone. Shannon entropy was used to measure repertoire diversity, and the Gini coefficient was used to measure V-J evenness. Public clonotypes were defined as clonotypes shared by more than one individual. TCRdb trimmed the raw reads at Q25, called clones with MiXCR and kept productive beta chains. Every CDR3 protein is listed once, alongside the most common genes and DNA of its rows. It is TCRdb's table, rather than the study itself, that gives the V and J calls and clone size. The sample table lists a few hundred thousand distinct CDR3 sequences, 23% of them with a count of one. In total, the top ten clones hold 26% of the sample.

This clonotype was counted ten times or more. There is no known antigen for this receptor. It has no much larger one-base neighbor in the sample; base qualities were not kept. The CDR3 contains 13 residues, cysteine and phenylalanine counted. Only the CDR3 DNA is retained, 39 bases long and in frame from the first base. The V and J ends are trimmed by 7 bases and 2 bases, leaving 11 bases between them. Per the germline V gene, MDHEN is the CDR1 and SYDVKM is the CDR2. The specimen was peripheral blood mononuclear cells (PBMCs), collected when the disease was refractory, from a patient treated with antithyroid drugs. This chain joins TRBV28 to TRBJ1-2, with the D gene call left open. The clonotype comes from a female donor with Graves disease. The bases read TGTGCCAGCACCATTTCCGGAAACTATGGCTACACCTTC. Its amino acids are CASTISGNYGYTF.